This record concerns one T cell receptor beta chain sequence. The CDR3 length is 17 residues. CDR1 MGHRA and CDR2 YSYEKL come from the germline V gene. V dropped 3 bases and J dropped 2; count of bases not matched to a gene: 8. Using constant-segment primers, 5'RACE produced TCR alpha and TCR beta cDNA libraries carrying sample barcodes and UMIs. Via MiXCR, TCRdb re-called the 5' RACE reads, giving one row per CDR3 protein. The profile shows around 200,000 distinct CDR3 sequences, over 20% of them singletons. This specimen belongs to a study of T-cell memory formation after mild COVID-19. The sample taken for sequencing was PBMCs or a T cell subset sorted from them (not recorded which). The sequence was collected from an adult woman who had mild COVID-19 (a few samples of this study predate the infection). Cell type and time point are not known. The chain recombines TRBV4-1 with TRBJ2-3; TRBD2 matches 10 bases. This chain's CDR3 is CASSQALAGVPTDTQYF. For the CDR3, the DNA is TGCGCCAGCAGCCAGGCTCTAGCGGGGGTTCCCACAGATACGCAGTATTTT.